The T cell receptor beta chain described here comes from a study of T cell changes during pregnancy in multiple sclerosis. Sequencing was performed with immunoSEQ multiplex PCR; in TCRdb, only in-frame clones are kept and a portion is missing. The profile shows 26,000 or so clones, around nine tenths of them singletons. The sequencing used CD8+ T cells from peripheral blood mononuclear cells, collected in the second trimester of pregnancy. The clonotype comes from a female donor with multiple sclerosis, enrolled in a pregnancy study.

Written as DNA, the CDR3 is TGTGCCAGCAGTGAAGCGCTTGGAGGGATTTATGGCTACACCTTC. The encoded protein is CASSEALGGIYGYTF. The chain uses TRBV2 and TRBJ1-2; no clear D gene. Between the trimmed V and J ends, which lost 0 bases and 5 bases, there was a span of 13 bases. The CDR3 loop spans 15 amino acids. The germline V gene encodes CDR1 SNHLY and CDR2 FYNNEI. Looking up the rest from reference TRBV2 and TRBJ1-2 gives the full variable domain: EPEVTQTPSHQVTQMGQEVILRCVPISNHLYFYWYRQILGQKVEFLVSFYNNEISEKSEIFDDQFSVERPDGSNFTLKIRSTKLEDSAMYFCASSEALGGIYGYTFGSGTRLTVV.